This is a list of T cell receptor beta chains from one sample in a study of blood T cell repertoires in COVID-19. TCRdb keeps only in-frame clones here, not all; method: immunoSEQ multiplex PCR. The data show around 220,000 clones, about nine tenths seen once. Specimen: peripheral blood. These TCRs come from a woman in her 50s with acute or convalescent COVID-19. Each CDR3 is given with its conserved first and last residue. D genes are given only for firm matches. Not every row has a clone size; where given, it reads once, few, many or a size class.

J gene	V gene	clone size	D gene	CDR3 protein	CDR3 DNA
TRBJ1-3	TRBV7-7	few	-	CASSLGVSSGNTIYF	TGTGCCAGCAGCTTAGGTGTGAGCTCTGGAAACACCATATATTTT
TRBJ1-2	TRBV9	-	-	CASSVGGREGGYTF	TGTGCCAGCAGCGTAGGGGGGCGAGAAGGTGGCTACACCTTC
TRBJ1-1	TRBV7-2	-	-	CASSPGTGTEAFF	TGTGCCAGCAGCCCCGGGACTGGCACTGAAGCTTTCTTT
TRBJ2-1	TRBV7-8	-	TRBD2	CASSLAGLAGNDEQFF	TGTGCCAGCAGCTTAGCCGGACTAGCGGGCAACGATGAGCAGTTCTTC
TRBJ2-1	TRBV5-4	-	TRBD2	CASSLGAGGYNEQFF	TGTGCCAGCAGCTTGGGTGCGGGAGGCTACAATGAGCAGTTCTTC
TRBJ2-2	TRBV19	-	-	CASSIARYPNTGELFF	TGTGCCAGTAGTATAGCCAGGTACCCGAACACCGGGGAGCTGTTTTTT
TRBJ2-3	TRBV6-5	-	TRBD2	CASSMNSGREDTQYF	TGTGCCAGCAGTATGAATAGCGGGAGGGAGGATACGCAGTATTTT
TRBJ1-2	TRBV6-4	-	-	CASSPRPGEGYTF	TGTGCCAGCAGTCCTCGCCCAGGCGAAGGCTACACCTTC
TRBJ2-5	TRBV11-3	few	TRBD1	CASSPRVNGQGLRETQYF	TGTGCCAGCAGCCCTAGGGTTAATGGACAGGGGCTGAGAGAGACCCAGTACTTC
TRBJ1-3	TRBV18	-	TRBD1	CASSQGQVSGNTIYF	TGTGCCAGCTCCCAGGGACAGGTCTCTGGAAACACCATATATTTT
TRBJ1-1	TRBV30	-	-	CAWSPRVNTEAFF	TGTGCCTGGAGTCCCCGGGTGAACACTGAAGCTTTCTTT
TRBJ2-5	TRBV7-6	-	TRBD2	CASRWSGGNQETQYF	TGTGCCAGCCGTTGGAGCGGGGGAAATCAAGAGACCCAGTACTTC
TRBJ1-1	TRBV19	-	-	CASSGGTEAFF	TGTGCCAGTAGTGGAGGGACTGAAGCTTTCTTT
TRBJ2-2	TRBV9	-	-	CASASGTGELFF	TGTGCCAGCGCTTCGGGCACCGGGGAGCTGTTTTTT
TRBJ2-3	TRBV18	-	-	CASSPDRTADTQYF	TGTGCCAGCTCACCAGACCGGACTGCAGATACGCAGTATTTT
TRBJ1-1	TRBV5-1	-	-	CASSWAGSNTEAFF	TGCGCCAGCAGCTGGGCAGGTTCGAACACTGAAGCTTTCTTT
TRBJ2-1	TRBV6-4	-	TRBD2	CASSDSSGGNEQFF	TGTGCCAGCAGTGACTCTAGCGGGGGCAATGAGCAGTTCTTC
TRBJ2-2	TRBV5-5	-	-	CASSFEDTGELFF	TGTGCCAGCAGCTTCGAGGACACCGGGGAGCTGTTTTTT
TRBJ1-6	TRBV3-1/TRBV3-2	-	-	CASSHLAGSFGSPLHF	TGTGCCAGCAGCCACTTAGCAGGGTCCTTTGGGTCACCCCTCCACTTT
TRBJ2-1	TRBV4-2	once	TRBD1	CASSQDRDRGFYNEQFF	TGTGCCAGCAGCCAGGACCGGGACAGGGGATTCTACAATGAGCAGTTCTTC
TRBJ1-6	TRBV11-2	-	-	CASSPTRASPLHF	TGTGCCAGCAGCCCCACCAGAGCGTCACCCCTCCACTTT
TRBJ2-7	TRBV9	medium-sized	-	CASSVEVIGGEQYF	TGTGCCAGCAGCGTAGAGGTTATCGGGGGCGAGCAGTACTTC
TRBJ1-2	TRBV10-3	few	-	CAISESKSGARLGYTF	TGTGCCATCAGTGAGTCGAAGAGCGGGGCCCGTCTTGGCTACACCTTC